This T cell receptor (beta chain) appears in the sequencing data of a study of vaccination and CD4 T cells after COVID-19. Treatment here: roughly 10-day PBMC culture with coronavirus spike peptide pools or control peptides (ViraFEST assay). The Oncomine TCR Beta short-read assay sequenced DNA from cultured CD4+ T cells. TCRdb fed the PCR reads into MiXCR, producing one record per CDR3 protein. The sample comprises roughly 20,000 distinct CDR3 sequences, approximately 40% of which are singletons, and roughly 6.7% rests with the top ten. A few counts support this clonotype. The antigen is not known. The sample in question was CD4+ T cells from blood, cultured in vitro, obtained after SARS-CoV-2 vaccination. The clonotype was recovered from a human donor who had recovered from COVID-19.

CDR3 in amino acids: CASSYPAGENEQFF. DNA of the CDR3: TGTGCCAGCAGTTACCCAGCGGGAGAAAATGAGCAGTTCTTC. The genes are TRBV6-5 and TRBJ2-1; TRBD2 matches 8 bases. Looked up from germline, CDR1 is MNHEY and CDR2 is SVGAGI. J was trimmed by 7 bases and V by 2 bases; bases with no gene match: 4. This CDR3 has 14 residues.